The 18 T cell receptor beta chains below come from one sample, sequenced in a study of post-analysis software for immune sequencing data. Study-wide findings and caveats: Compared with controls, patients had more of about 5 TRBV segments, including TRBV5-6, TRBV5-1 and TRBV20-1.

Their specific antigens are unknown. cDNA libraries of TCR beta carried unique molecular identifiers. TCRdb processed the PCR reads anew with MiXCR; each CDR3 protein has one entry. The table lists about 460,000 distinct CDR3 sequences, 45% of them singletons. Sequenced: blood. The receptors shown here come from a girl between 5 and 17 years old with multiple sclerosis.

The J gene is TRBJ2-7, the V gene TRBV20-1, with a tentative D call TRBD2 (8 bases). The DNA end favors TRBJ2-5, so the J call may be wrong. The CDR3 is made up of 21 amino acids. The germline V gene encodes CDR1 DFQATT and CDR2 SNEGSKA (reference sequence). CDR3 sequence reads: CSARDTRRQGTHSGKLETQYF. The CDR3 nucleotides are TGCAGTGCTAGAGATACCCGGCGACAGGGCACACATAGCGGGAAGCTAGAGACCCAGTACTTC.

This chain joins TRBV5-1 and TRBJ2-5; no clear D. Gene TRBJ2-7 matches the end of the DNA better, so the J call may be wrong. CDR3 length: 13 residues. Per the germline V gene, CDR1 is SGHRS and CDR2 is YFSETQ. The CDR3 DNA reads as TGCGCCAGCAGCTTGAGTCTGGAAGGCGAGCAGTACTTC. Translating it yields CASSLSLEGEQYF.

The chain has TRBV20-1 and TRBJ2-1; no firm D call. V was cut by 3 bases and J by 1 base, with 10 bases left in between. The CDR3 has 14 residues. Germline V gene sequence: CDR1 DFQATT, CDR2 SNEGSKA (reference sequence). The CDR3, as DNA: TGCAGTGCTAGGAGGCCTACTTCCTACAATGAGCAGTTCTTC. Translated, it gives CSARRPTSYNEQFF.

The genes are TRBV7-2 and TRBJ2-7, with TRBD2 matching 8 bases. V shed 4 bases, J shed 4 bases, and the junction held 21 bases outside the gene matches. From germline, CDR1 is SGHTA and CDR2 FQGNSA. The CDR3 extends over 19 amino acids. Written as DNA, the CDR3 is TGTGCCAGCAGCTCACCCGCCTTAGCGGGGAGTTTCCGTTTTTACGAGCAGTACTTC. Protein sequence: CASSSPALAGSFRFYEQYF.

The chain combines TRBV18 with TRBJ2-1; 8 bases fit TRBD2. V shed 3 bases, J shed 7 bases, and the junction held 8 bases outside the gene matches. This CDR3 region has 15 residues. Germline CDR1 and CDR2: KGHSH and LQKENI. Here the CDR3 reads CASSPIGGRPNEQFF. The CDR3 DNA is TGTGCCAGCTCACCCATTGGCGGGAGGCCGAATGAGCAGTTCTTC.

The chain is built from TRBV7-2 and TRBJ2-7; D not certain. V was cut by 1 base and J by 0 bases, with 10 bases left in between. Germline CDR1 is SGHTA and CDR2 is FQGNSA. CDR3 length equals 15 residues. The CDR3: CASSLDDGISYEQYF. The CDR3 DNA reads as TGTGCCAGCAGCTTAGACGACGGAATCTCCTACGAGCAGTACTTC.

V usage is TRBV10-3 and J usage is TRBJ1-5; D is possibly TRBD1 (6 bases). This CDR3 is 17 amino acids long. Trimming shortened V by 2 bases and J by 3 bases, and 17 bases separated the two germline ends. CDR1 is ENHRY, CDR2 SYGVKD, per germline. CDR3 nucleotide sequence: TGTGCCATCAGTGAGAGTGGACAGTTGGGTGACAATCAGCCCCAGCATTTT. As protein: CAISESGQLGDNQPQHF.

The chain recombines TRBV20-1 with TRBJ1-1, with 10 bases matching TRBD1. With V trimmed by 0 bases and J by 1 base, 5 bases remained unmatched. This CDR3 region has 16 residues. CDR1 and CDR2 (germline): DFQATT, SNEGSKA (reference sequence). The CDR3 DNA reads as TGCAGTGCTAGAGATCCGGGACAGGGGTGGAACACTGAAGCTTTCTTT. Encoded protein: CSARDPGQGWNTEAFF.

The DNA for the CDR3 is TGCAGTGCTAGACTAGCGGGAGTTCGCTACAATGAGCAGTTCTTC. It yields the protein CSARLAGVRYNEQFF. The J gene is TRBJ2-1, the V gene TRBV20-1, with 10 bases lining up with TRBD2. The CDR3 totals 15 residues. V dropped 2 bases and J dropped 3; count of bases not matched to a gene: 4. CDR1 DFQATT and CDR2 SNEGSKA come from the germline V gene (reference sequence).

This clonotype was picked up a small number of times. The CDR3 sequence: CASSQPARQATYEQYF. In DNA form, the CDR3 reads TGTGCCAGCAGCCAACCTGCCCGCCAGGCCACCTACGAGCAGTACTTC. This chain connects TRBV14 to TRBJ2-7; no clear D gene. This CDR3 is built from 16 residues. Germline V gene lookup returns CDR1 SGHDN and CDR2 FVKESK. Trimming pared 2 bases from V and 2 bases from J, leaving 16 bases between.

The chain is built from TRBV20-1 and TRBJ2-3; possibly TRBD1 for D (6 bases). Trimming left V 1 base short and J 2 bases short, with 7 bases between. The V gene's germline CDR1 is DFQATT and CDR2 SNEGSKA (reference sequence). CDR3 size: 13 residues. The CDR3 DNA reads TGCAGTGCTAGAGGGACAGACACAGATACGCAGTATTTT. Encoded protein: CSARGTDTDTQYF.

This clonotype was detected only a few times. V usage is TRBV20-1 and J usage is TRBJ2-5; 9 positions match TRBD2. The CDR3 runs 15 residues. Trimming at V came to 3 bases and at J to 2 bases, leaving 7 bases not matched to a gene. CDR1 is DFQATT, CDR2 SNEGSKA, per germline (reference sequence). The CDR3 is CSARAIAGEQETQYF. The CDR3 DNA follows: TGCAGTGCTAGGGCTATAGCGGGAGAACAAGAGACCCAGTACTTC.

J is TRBJ1-1 and V is TRBV28; D is perhaps TRBD1 (5 bases). The germline V and J ends were trimmed by 8 bases and 1 base, with 8 bases remaining between them. This CDR3 has 12 residues. Looked up from germline, CDR1 is MDHEN and CDR2 is SYDVKM. CDR3 DNA sequence: TGTGCCAGCGGGGCTTGGAACACTGAAGCTTTCTTT. This sequence encodes CASGAWNTEAFF.

V gene TRBV7-8 combines with J gene TRBJ2-3, with unresolved D. The CDR3 sequence is 20 residues long. V was cut by 1 base and J by 0 bases, with 23 bases left in between. Germline-derived CDR1 and CDR2 are SGHVS and FQNEAQ. The DNA for the CDR3 is TGTGCCAGCAGCTTAGATGCCCCCTCGCTCCGGTCCCGAAGCACAGATACGCAGTATTTT. It codes for CASSLDAPSLRSRSTDTQYF.

The chain uses TRBV12-3 or TRBV12-4 and TRBJ2-5, with D perhaps being TRBD1 or TRBD2 (5 bases each). This CDR3 contains 14 residues. V was clipped by 8 bases and J by 4 bases, with 17 bases between them. The CDR3 region has the DNA TGTGCCAGCCAGCCGGGATCAAGGGGAGAGACCCAGTACTTC. Translated: CASQPGSRGETQYF.

Turning to this clonotype: This may be a read error, as it is one base from a much larger clone. CDR3 sequence reads: CASSLDRGGYEQYV. CDR3 coding DNA: TGTGCCAGCAGTCTCGACAGGGGAGGCTACGAGCAGTACGTC. V is TRBV27 and J is TRBJ2-7; 8 bases are a match to TRBD1. This CDR3 has 14 residues. J was trimmed by 3 bases and V by 5 bases; bases with no gene match: 6. In germline, CDR1 is MNHEY, CDR2 SMNVEV (reference sequence).

This clonotype was counted at least ten times. The chain combines TRBV4-2 with TRBJ2-3, with a weak D call TRBD2 (6 bases). V was shortened by 4 bases and J by 4 bases, with 18 bases between the two germline ends. Germline CDR1 LGHNA, CDR2 YNFKEQ. This CDR3 has 16 amino acids. The CDR3 nucleotides are TGTGCCAGCAGCCCAGCCCGGTTAGGCGGGGCAGATACGCAGTATTTT. This translates into CASSPARLGGADTQYF.

The rearrangement links TRBV11-2 to TRBJ2-1, with TRBD2 matching 8 bases. This CDR3 region has 15 residues. Per germline, CDR1 SGHAT and CDR2 FQNNGV. Unmatched junction bases numbered 4, after V lost 1 base and J lost 5 bases. This chain's CDR3 is CASSLVGRADNEQFF. The CDR3 DNA reads TGTGCCAGCAGCTTAGTCGGGAGGGCGGACAATGAGCAGTTCTTC. Using reference TRBV11-2 and TRBJ2-1 for the parts outside the CDR3, the full variable domain is EAGVAQSPRYKIIEKRQSVAFWCNPISGHATLYWYQQILGQGPKLLIQFQNNGVVDDSQLPKDRFSAERLKGVDSTLKIQPAKLEDSAVYLCASSLVGRADNEQFFGPGTRLTVL.